The TCR beta chain under discussion was sequenced for a study of early T cells in non-severe SARS-CoV-2 infection. Looking at the study overall: Bulk RNA isolated from unsorted whole blood underwent sequencing; chains were not paired.

Unique molecular identifiers were added to individual cDNA molecules. TCRdb fed the 5' RACE reads into MiXCR, producing one record per CDR3 protein. This repertoire shows 30,000 to 40,000 distinct CDR3 sequences, 3.5% to 5% found once; its top ten account for around 15%. Study outcomes and limitations: VDJdb-based matching was biased toward anti-spike CD8 responses and missed private and CD4 specificities.

In its sample, this clonotype was seen a few times. Antigen: not known. The CDR3 is 15 residues long. Between the trimmed V and J ends, which lost 6 bases and 3 bases, there was a span of 15 bases. The gene calls are TRBV12-3 or TRBV12-4 and TRBJ1-3; a possible D gene is TRBD1 (5 bases). The receptor was derived from an adult who was a healthcare worker with PCR-confirmed SARS-CoV-2 infection or an uninfected control (not recorded which). The sample consisted of whole blood. CDR3 loop: CASSPAGGLGNTIYF. The DNA of the CDR3 is TGTGCCAGCAGCCCCGCTGGGGGACTTGGAAACACCATATATTTT.